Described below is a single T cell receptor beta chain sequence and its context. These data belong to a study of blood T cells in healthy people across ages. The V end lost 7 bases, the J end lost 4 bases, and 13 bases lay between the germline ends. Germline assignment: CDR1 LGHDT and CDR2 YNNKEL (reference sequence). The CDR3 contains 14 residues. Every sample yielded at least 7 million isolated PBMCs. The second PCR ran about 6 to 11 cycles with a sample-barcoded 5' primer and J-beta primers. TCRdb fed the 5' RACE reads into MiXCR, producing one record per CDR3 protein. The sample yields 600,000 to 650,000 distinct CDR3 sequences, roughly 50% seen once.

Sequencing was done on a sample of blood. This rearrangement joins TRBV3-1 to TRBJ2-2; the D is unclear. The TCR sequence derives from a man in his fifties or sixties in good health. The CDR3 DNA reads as TGTGCCAGCACCTCCTCGCTACCCACCGGGGAGCTGTTTTTT. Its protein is CASTSSLPTGELFF.